Below, 21 T cell receptor beta chains from the same sample are listed, as sequenced in a study of identical twins. TCRdb independently ran MiXCR on the 5' RACE reads; one entry per CDR3 protein. The repertoire has 450,000 or so distinct CDR3 sequences, 20% to 25% of them found once; the top ten carry about 3%. The sample also formed part of further work on T cells expressing NK-cell markers.

Sequenced material: CD4+ T cells sorted from blood. All receptors derive from a woman aged 18-35 years in good health.

The chain employs TRBV6-2 or TRBV6-3 and TRBJ2-1; perhaps TRBD1 as D (5 bases). CDR1 MNHEY and CDR2 SVGEGT come from the germline V gene. The CDR3 spans 16 residues. Trimming shortened V by 5 bases and J by 0 bases, and 14 bases separated the two germline ends. CDR3 loop: CASSPLDSYSYNEQFF. CDR3 nucleotides: TGTGCCAGCAGTCCCCTCGACAGTTACTCCTACAATGAGCAGTTCTTC.

The V gene is TRBV7-2, the J gene TRBJ2-7, with 8 bases that match TRBD1. Germline CDR1 reads SGHTA; CDR2 reads FQGNSA. The trim removed 5 bases at V and 4 bases at J, leaving 13 bases unmatched. This CDR3 region has 16 residues. As DNA, the CDR3 is TGTGCCAGCAGCGTTCAACAGGGGGAAGGGTTTTACGAGCAGTACTTC. It encodes CASSVQQGEGFYEQYF.

The chain has TRBV10-1 and TRBJ2-3; 9 bases fit TRBD2. This CDR3 contains 14 residues. The germline CDR1 and CDR2 sequences are WNHNN and SYGVQD (reference sequence). The V segment lost 3 bases and the J segment 6 bases; nucleotides outside the gene matches: 4. The chain's CDR3 is CASSDRGLADTQYF. The CDR3 nucleotides are TGCGCCAGCAGTGACCGAGGACTAGCGGATACGCAGTATTTT.

This clonotype was picked up a small number of times. V gene TRBV7-9 combines with J gene TRBJ2-5; D is undetermined. There are 14 residues in the CDR3. The V gene lost 4 bases and the J gene lost 1 base, with 10 bases spanning the gap. Germline V gene lookup returns CDR1 SEHNR and CDR2 FQNEAQ (reference sequence). CDR3 nucleotides: TGTGCCAGCAGCTACCAGGCGACCCAAGAGACCCAGTACTTC. This encodes CASSYQATQETQYF.

As to this clonotype: A read error may explain this, as a much larger clone is one base away. The gene calls are TRBV19 and TRBJ2-3, with D perhaps matching TRBD1 or TRBD2 (6 bases each). The CDR3 spans 13 residues. V lost 6 bases, J lost 8 bases, and 15 bases lay in between. Germline lookup yields CDR1 LNHDA and CDR2 SQIVND (reference sequence). The CDR3 reads CASRGDMRGTQYF. The CDR3 DNA reads TGTGCCAGTAGGGGGGACATGCGGGGTACGCAGTATTTT.

The chain recombines TRBV18 with TRBJ2-3, with a possible D match to TRBD2 (6 bases). Trimming shortened V by 3 bases and J by 0 bases, and 13 bases separated the two germline ends. The CDR3 length is 16 residues. The germline CDR1 and CDR2 sequences are KGHSH and LQKENI. The CDR3 sequence is CASSPLGAGSTDTQYF. The CDR3 bases are TGTGCCAGCTCACCTTTAGGGGCGGGAAGCACAGATACGCAGTATTTT. The full variable domain, rest sourced from reference TRBV18 and TRBJ2-3, is NAGVMQNPRHLVRRRGQEARLRCSPMKGHSHVYWYRQLPEEGLKFMVYLQKENIIDESGMPKERFSAEFPKEGPSILRIQQVVRGDSAAYFCASSPLGAGSTDTQYFGPGTRLTVL.

This chain uses TRBV9 with TRBJ2-1, with 10 bases matching TRBD2. The CDR3 is 16 residues long. Per germline, CDR1 SGDLS and CDR2 YYNGEE. The junction had 9 bases not matched to a gene; V was cut back by 3 bases and J by 6 bases. The CDR3 bases are TGTGCCAGCAGCGCGGGACTAGCGTATCTCCGCAATGAGCAGTTCTTC. Translation: CASSAGLAYLRNEQFF.

The J gene is TRBJ2-5, the V gene TRBV5-1, with D possibly called TRBD1 or TRBD2 (5 bases each). This CDR3 is 15 amino acids long. V dropped 0 bases and J dropped 5 bases, with 14 bases sitting between them. Germline V CDR1 and CDR2: SGHRS, YFSETQ. CDR3 sequence (DNA): TGCGCCAGCAGCTTGGCCGGTCTCTGGGGGGAGACCCAGTACTTC. It specifies CASSLAGLWGETQYF.

The V call is TRBV2, the J call TRBJ2-7; perhaps TRBD1 as D (6 bases). CDR3 length: 13 residues. Germline V CDR1 and CDR2: SNHLY, FYNNEI. The V and J ends lost 7 bases and 2 bases respectively, with 12 bases between them. CDR3 nucleotides: TGTGCCAGCATTTCGCAGGGGCCCTACGAGCAGTACTTC. As protein: CASISQGPYEQYF. Drawing the rest from reference TRBV2 and TRBJ2-7, the complete variable domain is EPEVTQTPSHQVTQMGQEVILRCVPISNHLYFYWYRQILGQKVEFLVSFYNNEISEKSEIFDDQFSVERPDGSNFTLKIRSTKLEDSAMYFCASISQGPYEQYFGPGTRLTVT.

This clonotype appeared many times. The CDR3 DNA sequence: TGTGCCTGGTCCGGAGGAGAGACCCAGTACTTC. Its translation: CAWSGGETQYF. The rearrangement links TRBV30 to TRBJ2-5; D perhaps matches TRBD2 (5 bases). The CDR3 runs to 11 residues. In germline, CDR1 is GTSNPN, CDR2 SVGIG (reference sequence). The ends were cut back, 5 bases at V and 4 bases at J, with 8 bases in the middle.

V is TRBV3-1 and J is TRBJ2-3, with TRBD2 matching 12 bases. Germline lookup yields CDR1 LGHDT and CDR2 YNNKEL (reference sequence). The ends lost 0 bases at V and 6 bases at J; junction bases unmatched: 4. The CDR3 contains 16 residues. The CDR3 nucleotides are TGTGCCAGCAGCCAAGATCGGCTAGCGGGAGGGGATACGCAGTATTTT. Translation: CASSQDRLAGGDTQYF.

This clonotype was seen a handful of times. The J gene is TRBJ1-1, the V gene TRBV20-1, with D possibly TRBD1 on 5 matching bases. Germline V gives CDR1 DFQATT, CDR2 SNEGSKA (reference sequence). With 1 base removed from V and 2 bases from J, the gap between germline ends came to 17 bases. The CDR3 sequence is 16 residues long. The CDR3 loop is CSARGNSQRGNTEAFF. CDR3 DNA sequence: TGCAGTGCTAGAGGAAACTCTCAGAGGGGTAACACTGAAGCTTTCTTT.

This chain links TRBV20-1 with TRBJ2-1; TRBD2 matches at 16 bases. This CDR3 has 15 amino acids. The V gene end was trimmed by 3 bases and the J gene end by 7 bases; junction bases not matched to a gene: 3. Germline lookup yields CDR1 DFQATT and CDR2 SNEGSKA (reference sequence). CDR3 in DNA: TGCAGTGCTAGGCCGGGACTAGCGGGGGGGAATGAGCAGTTCTTC. Protein: CSARPGLAGGNEQFF.

CDR3 coding DNA: TGTGCCAGCAGCGGGACTGATTCCTCCTACAATGAGCAGTTCTTC. As protein: CASSGTDSSYNEQFF. This rearrangement joins TRBV5-5 to TRBJ2-1; D perhaps matches TRBD2 (6 bases). Germline assignment: CDR1 SGHKS and CDR2 YYEKEE (reference sequence). The CDR3 spans 15 residues. V was shortened by 4 bases and J by 0 bases, with 11 bases between the two germline ends.

The chain couples TRBV12-3 or TRBV12-4 to TRBJ2-3, with D maybe TRBD2 (6 bases). The V gene lost 5 bases and the J gene lost 4 bases, with 13 bases spanning the gap. The CDR3 contains 14 residues. The CDR3 nucleotides are TGTGCCAGCAGTAATGGAGGGTGGGCAGATACGCAGTATTTT. It translates to CASSNGGWADTQYF.

This rearrangement joins TRBV25-1 to TRBJ1-1, with TRBD1 identical over 8 bases. Trimming at V came to 5 bases and at J to 4 bases, leaving 12 bases not matched to a gene. The CDR3 loop spans 16 amino acids. Germline CDR1 reads MGHDK; CDR2 reads SYGVNS. In nucleotides, the CDR3 is TGTGCCAGCAGTCCCAGGACAGGGCGAGTCGGCACTGAAGCTTTCTTT. Translation: CASSPRTGRVGTEAFF.

This clonotype appeared once. The genes are TRBV9 and TRBJ2-7; TRBD1 matches at 9 bases. CDR1 SGDLS and CDR2 YYNGEE come from the germline V gene. V trimming: 4 bases; J trimming: 3 bases; junction bases outside the gene matches: 5. This CDR3 spans 14 amino acids. The CDR3 region is CASSPRDRVYEQYF. The CDR3 nucleotides are TGTGCCAGCAGCCCCCGGGACAGGGTCTACGAGCAGTACTTC.

The chain joins TRBV6-6 to TRBJ1-1; TRBD1 matches at 10 bases. V was clipped by 6 bases and J by 1 base; unmatched bases: 5. From germline, CDR1 is MNHNY and CDR2 SVGAGI (reference sequence). The CDR3 spans 15 residues. The CDR3 spells CASSRQGAGNTEAFF. The CDR3 region has the DNA TGTGCCAGCAGCCGACAGGGGGCGGGGAACACTGAAGCTTTCTTT.

This clonotype came up many times. The chain is built from TRBV12-3 or TRBV12-4 and TRBJ2-1; a possible D gene is TRBD2 (7 bases). The CDR3 spans 11 residues. Trimming removed 6 bases at V and 10 bases at J, with 10 bases between. CDR3 DNA: TGTGCCAGCAGAGAGGGGGGGGAGCAGTTCTTC. It yields the protein CASREGGEQFF.

This clonotype occurred a few times. The genes are TRBV5-1 and TRBJ2-3; D ambiguous. The V and J ends lost 0 bases and 0 bases respectively, with 11 bases between them. The CDR3 is made up of 16 amino acids. CDR1 SGHRS and CDR2 YFSETQ come from the germline V gene. The CDR3 DNA reads TGCGCCAGCAGCTTGGCCCGGTTGTCTAGCACAGATACGCAGTATTTT. It is translated as CASSLARLSSTDTQYF.

The chain joins TRBV7-3 to TRBJ2-7; 12 bases align to TRBD1. Germline assignment: CDR1 SGHTA and CDR2 FQGTGA. The ends lost 5 bases at V and 5 bases at J; junction bases unmatched: 7. The CDR3 is 15 residues long. CDR3 amino acids: CASSPTRDRGHEQYF. The CDR3 DNA reads TGTGCCAGCAGCCCTACCCGGGACAGGGGGCACGAGCAGTACTTC.